These 16 T cell receptor beta chains share one sample of origin, sequenced in a study of T cell clonotyping in hematopoietic cell transplantation. The time point was: recipient sample about 28 days before transplant, after cytoreduction. The protocol was immunoSEQ multiplex PCR, while the TCRdb copy is restricted to in-frame clones and leaves out a portion. The table lists approximately 39,000 clones, 85% to 95% of them singletons. Source: peripheral blood mononuclear cells, taken before stem cell transplant. The receptors come from a man between 35 and 55 years old with chronic myeloid leukemia. Some clones in this sample may be carry-over from other donors' samples.

This sequence joins TRBV6-5 and TRBJ1-1; D unclear. Per germline, CDR1 MNHEY and CDR2 SVGAGI. This CDR3 is 13 amino acids long. V was clipped by 6 bases and J by 1 base, with 9 bases between them. CDR3 sequence: CASSSDGNTEAFF. The DNA of the CDR3 is TGTGCCAGCAGCTCCGACGGGAACACTGAAGCTTTCTTT.

The rearrangement uses TRBV5-4 and TRBJ1-6; the D is unclear. Germline V gene sequence: CDR1 SGHNT, CDR2 YYREEE (reference sequence). The ends were cut back, 7 bases at V and 1 base at J, with 9 bases in the middle. The CDR3 is made up of 14 amino acids. This CDR3 is CASPDGSYNSPLHF. In nucleotides, the CDR3 is TGTGCCAGCCCGGACGGGTCCTATAATTCACCCCTCCACTTT.

The chain uses TRBV28 and TRBJ2-3; TRBD1 aligns across 11 bases. This CDR3 spans 17 amino acids. J gave up 2 bases and V 5 bases, and 9 bases lay outside the gene matches. Germline CDR1 and CDR2: MDHEN and SYDVKM. The CDR3 sequence: CASSGGQGARYTDTQYF. The CDR3 coding sequence is TGTGCCAGCAGTGGTGGACAGGGGGCTAGATACACAGATACGCAGTATTTT.

V gene TRBV6-6 combines with J gene TRBJ2-2; no reliable D call. The CDR3 runs 15 residues. V shed 4 bases and J shed 2 bases, with 11 bases lying between them. Germline lookup yields CDR1 MNHNY and CDR2 SVGAGI (reference sequence). CDR3 sequence (DNA): TGTGCCAGCAGTTCCTCCCCCTTAAACACCGGGGAGCTGTTTTTT. Translated, it gives CASSSSPLNTGELFF.

J is TRBJ2-7 and V is TRBV6-6, with D possibly being TRBD2 (5 bases). This CDR3 is built from 14 residues. Germline V gene lookup returns CDR1 MNHNY and CDR2 SVGAGI (reference sequence). Trimming stripped 2 bases from V and 2 bases from J, with 10 bases between. The CDR3 region has the DNA TGTGCCAGCAGTTACGAGGGTGGTCCCTACGAGCAGTACTTC. It encodes CASSYEGGPYEQYF.

The V call is TRBV4-3, the J call TRBJ1-2, with D hard to call. CDR3 size: 14 residues. Trimming removed 1 base from V and 8 bases from J, with 14 bases in between. Germline CDR1 is LGHNA and CDR2 is YSLEER. The CDR3 nucleotides are TGCGCCAGCAGCCAAGGTCATCCTCCCGTGGGCTACACCTTC. Its protein product is CASSQGHPPVGYTF.

J is TRBJ2-5 and V is TRBV19; tentative D call: TRBD1 (5 bases). Germline CDR1 and CDR2: LNHDA and SQIVND (reference sequence). V gave up 8 bases and J gave up 2 bases, with 12 bases separating them. This CDR3 has 13 residues. CDR3 nucleotide sequence: TGTGCCAGTCGTGGGGCCAGTCAAGAGACCCAGTACTTC. It is translated as CASRGASQETQYF. The variable domain in full, completed from reference TRBV19 and TRBJ2-5, reads DGGITQSPKYLFRKEGQNVTLSCEQNLNHDAMYWYRQDPGQGLRLIYYSQIVNDFQKGDIAEGYSVSREKKESFPLTVTSAQKNPTAFYLCASRGASQETQYFGPGTRLLVL.

A single count supports this clone. The CDR3: CASSASGTGATANEKLFF. The CDR3 DNA sequence: TGTGCCAGCAGTGCTTCCGGGACAGGGGCAACTGCGAATGAAAAACTGTTTTTT. V is TRBV6-1 and J is TRBJ1-4; 10 positions match TRBD1. The germline CDR1 and CDR2 sequences are MNHNS and SASEGT. The CDR3 sequence is 18 residues long. The ends lost 4 bases at V and 5 bases at J; junction bases unmatched: 13.

This chain links TRBV27 with TRBJ1-6; TRBD1 aligns across 8 bases. Germline CDR1 and CDR2: MNHEY and SMNVEV (reference sequence). The CDR3 extends over 15 amino acids. The V and J ends lost 4 bases and 10 bases, in that order; junction bases with no gene match: 9. CDR3 residues: CASSSRTGLGSPLHF. DNA of the CDR3: TGTGCCAGCAGTTCCCGGACAGGGCTAGGGTCACCCCTCCACTTT.

The chain combines TRBV5-6 with TRBJ2-5; either TRBD1 or TRBD2 may supply D (5 bases each). The V end was cut by 0 bases, the J end by 7 bases, with 16 bases between. CDR1 is SGHDT and CDR2 is YYEEEE in the germline V gene. The CDR3 has 15 residues. The CDR3 reads CASSLGGAGLGTQYF. CDR3 nucleotide sequence: TGTGCCAGCAGCTTGGGAGGGGCGGGCCTGGGGACCCAGTACTTC.

The V gene is TRBV4-3, the J gene TRBJ1-5; the D gene is possibly TRBD1 (6 bases). CDR3 length: 15 residues. Between the trimmed V and J ends, which lost 0 bases and 5 bases, there was a span of 11 bases. Germline loops: CDR1 LGHNA, CDR2 YSLEER. In DNA, the CDR3 is TGCGCCAGCAGCCAAGAGGGAGGGGGAGATCAGCCCCAGCATTTT. Translating gives CASSQEGGGDQPQHF.

V usage is TRBV5-1 and J usage is TRBJ1-2, with D uncertain. The CDR3 totals 14 residues. Trimming stripped 4 bases from V and 5 bases from J, with 15 bases between. CDR1 SGHRS and CDR2 YFSETQ come from the germline V gene. DNA of the CDR3: TGCGCCAGCAGCGCGGGGTCAGAAACGTATGGCTACACCTTC. It encodes CASSAGSETYGYTF.

The chain links TRBV19 to TRBJ1-4; D is undetermined. The V and J ends lost 3 bases and 8 bases respectively, with 10 bases between them. The germline gives CDR1 LNHDA, CDR2 SQIVND (reference sequence). This CDR3 spans 13 amino acids. In DNA form, the CDR3 reads TGTGCCAGTAGTATCTCAAGTGGGGAAAAACTGTTTTTT. This codes for CASSISSGEKLFF.

The V call is TRBV5-5, the J call TRBJ2-2, with TRBD1 matching 8 bases. V trimming: 0 bases; J trimming: 7 bases; junction bases outside the gene matches: 8. Germline CDR1 reads SGHKS; CDR2 reads YYEKEE (reference sequence). This CDR3 is 16 amino acids long. DNA for the CDR3: TGTGCCAGCAGCTTGGCAGGGCAGGGGGCCAGCGGGGAGCTGTTTTTT. Its protein product is CASSLAGQGASGELFF.

The V and J genes are TRBV11-2 and TRBJ2-5; 9 bases match TRBD2. The CDR3 sequence is 15 residues long. Germline loops: CDR1 SGHAT, CDR2 FQNNGV. Trimming removed 3 bases from V and 5 bases from J; junction bases left unmatched: 7. CDR3 residues: CASSLRGGPVETQYF. The CDR3 DNA follows: TGTGCCAGCAGCTTGCGGGGGGGGCCTGTGGAGACCCAGTACTTC.

The genes are TRBV6-5 and TRBJ1-2; TRBD1 might be the D (6 bases). CDR1 MNHEY and CDR2 SVGAGI come from the germline V gene. Trimming cost V 2 bases and J 3 bases, with 13 bases left between them. The CDR3 covers 15 residues. The CDR3 here is CASSYSRGVHYGYTF. The CDR3 DNA sequence: TGTGCCAGCAGTTACAGTAGGGGGGTCCACTATGGCTACACCTTC.